The source of this T cell receptor (beta chain) is a study of human T cells and chemical hapten exposure. About the research overall: Patients, largely female, had alopecia areata, totalis or universalis. Findings of the study overall: TCRs exceeding 1 in 1000 frequency stayed unchanged with DPC sensitization. Patch test score was positively correlated with the counts of PT1 expanded TCRs.

Single cDNA molecules in the library carried unique molecular identifiers attached during preparation. One entry per CDR3 protein results from TCRdb running MiXCR on the RACE reads. The data show about 380,000 distinct CDR3 sequences, with 5% to 6.5% seen just once and about 2.5% held by the top ten. Time point described: pre-sensitization, week 0. The treatment: therapeutic diphenylcyclopropenone sensitization with weekly scalp DPC. Concerning this clonotype itself: Antigen unknown.

CDR3 length equals 13 residues. V lost 3 bases and J 4 bases, leaving 12 bases between the germline ends. Germline V gene lookup returns CDR1 SQVTM and CDR2 ANQGSEA. The chain couples TRBV29-1 to TRBJ1-1, with D unclear. The receptor was derived from a woman aged 50 to 65 with alopecia areata. Some clones in this sample may be carry-over from other donors' samples. Sequenced here: whole blood, sampled in connection with sensitization to the hapten diphenylcyclopropenone (DPC). CDR3 in amino acids: CSVDFGVGTEAFF. CDR3 DNA: TGCAGCGTTGATTTCGGAGTTGGCACTGAAGCTTTCTTT.